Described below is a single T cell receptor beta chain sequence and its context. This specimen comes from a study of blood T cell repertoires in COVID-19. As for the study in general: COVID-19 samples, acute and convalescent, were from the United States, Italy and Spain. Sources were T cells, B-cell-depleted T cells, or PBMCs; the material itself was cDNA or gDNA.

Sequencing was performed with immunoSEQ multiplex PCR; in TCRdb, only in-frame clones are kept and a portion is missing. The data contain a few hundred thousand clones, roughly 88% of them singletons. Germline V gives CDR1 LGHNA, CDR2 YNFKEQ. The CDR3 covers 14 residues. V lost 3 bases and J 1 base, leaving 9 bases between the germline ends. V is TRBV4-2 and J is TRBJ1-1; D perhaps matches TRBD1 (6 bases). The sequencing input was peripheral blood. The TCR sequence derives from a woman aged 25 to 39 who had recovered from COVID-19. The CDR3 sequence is CASSHTTGNTEAFF. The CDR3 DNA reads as TGTGCCAGCAGCCATACGACAGGGAACACTGAAGCTTTCTTT.